The 7 T cell receptor beta chains listed next were all sequenced from one sample in a study of blood T cell repertoires in COVID-19. The table came from immunoSEQ multiplex PCR; TCRdb's copy has only in-frame clones and leaves some out. The table shows some 340,000 clones, with about 85% occurring only once. The specimen sequenced was peripheral blood. Source of these receptors: a woman between 18 and 29 years old with acute or convalescent COVID-19.

The genes are TRBV9 and TRBJ1-2; D gene uncertain. This CDR3 is 13 amino acids long. Germline CDR1 SGDLS, CDR2 YYNGEE. V was trimmed by 0 bases and J by 5 bases, leaving 8 bases between them. In DNA form, the CDR3 reads TGTGCCAGCAGCGTAGTCGGCGGGTATGGCTACACCTTC. Translated: CASSVVGGYGYTF. Full variable domain (rest looked up from reference TRBV9 and TRBJ1-2): DSGVTQTPKHLITATGQRVTLRCSPRSGDLSVYWYQQSLDQGLQFLIQYYNGEERAKGNILERFSAQQFPDLHSELNLSSLELGDSALYFCASSVVGGYGYTFGSGTRLTVV.

V is TRBV19 and J is TRBJ1-1; D remains ambiguous. Germline V gives CDR1 LNHDA, CDR2 SQIVND (reference sequence). The germline V and J ends were trimmed by 3 bases and 1 base, with 9 bases remaining between them. This CDR3 contains 14 residues. The CDR3 nucleotides are TGTGCCAGTAGTATTATACACCGGAACACTGAAGCTTTCTTT. Protein: CASSIIHRNTEAFF.

The gene calls are TRBV28 and TRBJ1-2; a possible D gene is TRBD1 (6 bases). CDR1 and CDR2 (germline): MDHEN, SYDVKM. The CDR3 has 15 residues. Trimming stripped 8 bases from V and 2 bases from J, with 18 bases between. CDR3: CASSLGGQLNYGYTF. In DNA, the CDR3 is TGTGCCAGCTCGCTAGGCGGACAGCTGAACTATGGCTACACCTTC.

This chain connects TRBV6-2 or TRBV6-3 to TRBJ2-1; D unresolved. V gave up 0 bases and J gave up 10 bases, with 10 bases separating them. The CDR3 is 13 residues long. Germline V lookup: CDR1 MNHEY, CDR2 SVGEGT. The CDR3 sequence: CASSYSGVREQFF. The CDR3 coding sequence is TGTGCCAGCAGTTACTCAGGAGTTCGCGAGCAGTTCTTC.

The V and J genes are TRBV7-2 and TRBJ2-1; the D gene is possibly TRBD2 (5 bases). The germline V gene has CDR1 SGHTA and CDR2 FQGNSA. The length of the CDR3 is 15 residues. V dropped 4 bases and J dropped 1 base, with 11 bases sitting between them. The DNA for the CDR3 is TGTGCCAGCAGCTCGCTAAGCGGTTCCTACAATGAGCAGTTCTTC. Its protein product is CASSSLSGSYNEQFF.

This chain links TRBV9 with TRBJ2-2, with TRBD1 identical over 9 bases. V lost 3 bases, J lost 7 bases, and 4 bases stayed unmatched. CDR1 and CDR2 from the germline V gene are SGDLS and YYNGEE. CDR3 length equals 14 residues. The CDR3 loop reads CASSAQGAIGELFF. CDR3 sequence (DNA): TGTGCCAGCAGCGCACAGGGGGCAATCGGGGAGCTGTTTTTT.

This chain links TRBV24-1 with TRBJ2-3; D uncertain. This CDR3 has 15 amino acids. Per the germline V gene, CDR1 is KGHDR and CDR2 is SFDVKD. Trimming left V 1 base short and J 1 base short, with 8 bases between. CDR3 amino acids: CATSDLGGGTDTQYF. The CDR3 coding sequence is TGTGCCACCAGTGATTTAGGCGGAGGCACAGATACGCAGTATTTT.